This TCR beta chain appears in the sequencing data of a study of human T cells and chemical hapten exposure. Study-wide points: TCRs exceeding 1 in 1000 frequency stayed unchanged with DPC sensitization.

Notes on this clonotype: Its specificity is not known.

Using its own MiXCR run on the RACE reads, TCRdb lists one record per CDR3 protein. The table lists just over 350,000 distinct CDR3 sequences, 6% to 7% of them singletons. V lost 5 bases and J lost 5, with 12 bases in between. Germline CDR1 SGHTA, CDR2 FQGNSA. The CDR3 runs 13 residues. Time point of the sample: patch test 2, 6 weeks after DPC sensitization. Treatment of the sample: therapeutic diphenylcyclopropenone sensitization with weekly scalp DPC. Venepuncture was done earlier than the placement of each patch test. Blood, whole and unfractionated, served as the source for total RNA extraction. The sample consisted of whole blood, taken in connection with sensitization to the hapten diphenylcyclopropenone (DPC). The chain uses TRBV7-2 and TRBJ2-5; no reliable D call. The sequence was obtained from a woman aged 18-29 years with alopecia areata. Some clones in this sample may be carry-over from other donors' samples. The CDR3 region has the DNA TGTGCCAGCAGCCCCCGAATCGGGGAGACCCAGTACTTC. Amino acid sequence: CASSPRIGETQYF. The complete variable domain, with remaining parts taken from reference TRBV7-2 and TRBJ2-5, reads GAGVSQSPSNKVTEKGKDVELRCDPISGHTALYWYRQSLGQGLEFLIYFQGNSAPDKSGLPSDRFSAERTGGSVSTLTIQRTQQEDSAVYLCASSPRIGETQYFGPGTRLLVL.